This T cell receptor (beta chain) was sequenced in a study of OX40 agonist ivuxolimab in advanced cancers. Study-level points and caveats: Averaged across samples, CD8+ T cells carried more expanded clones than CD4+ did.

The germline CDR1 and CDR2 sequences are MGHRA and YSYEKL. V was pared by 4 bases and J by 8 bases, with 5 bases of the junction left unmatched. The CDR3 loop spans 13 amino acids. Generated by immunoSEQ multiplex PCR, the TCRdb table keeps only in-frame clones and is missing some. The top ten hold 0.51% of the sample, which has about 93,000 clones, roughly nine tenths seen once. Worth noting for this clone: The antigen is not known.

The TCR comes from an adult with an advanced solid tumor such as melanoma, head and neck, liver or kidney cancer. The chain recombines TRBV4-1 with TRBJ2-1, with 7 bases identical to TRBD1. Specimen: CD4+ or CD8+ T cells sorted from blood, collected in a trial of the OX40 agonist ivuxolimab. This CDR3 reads CASSLNTGDEQFF. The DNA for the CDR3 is TGCGCCAGCAGCCTCAACACAGGGGATGAGCAGTTCTTC.